This TCR beta chain was identified in a study of CD8 T cells in Susac syndrome. The V and J ends lost 5 bases and 2 bases respectively, with 10 bases between them. The CDR3 contains 13 residues. The V gene's germline CDR1 is SGHTS and CDR2 YDEGEE. With random hexamers, reverse transcription was performed on roughly 0.45 to 1 ug of RNA. TCRdb ran MiXCR on the immunoSEQ multiplex PCR reads and lists one entry per CDR3 protein. The sample comprises some 120,000 distinct CDR3 sequences, 90% to 95% of which are singletons, and less than 0.4% rests with the top ten. Material for sequencing was CD8+ T cells from PBMCs. The rearrangement joins TRBV5-8 to TRBJ1-1, with D perhaps matching TRBD1 (6 bases). The sequence derives from a human donor with multiple sclerosis. The CDR3 spells CASRDSFNTEAFF. The CDR3, as DNA: TGTGCCAGCAGGGACAGTTTTAACACTGAAGCTTTCTTT. Filled out from reference TRBV5-8 and TRBJ1-1, the complete variable domain reads EAGVTQSPTHLIKTRGQQATLRCSPISGHTSVYWYQQALGLGLQFLLWYDEGEERNRGNFPPRFSGRQFPNYSSELNVNALELEDSALYLCASRDSFNTEAFFGQGTRLTVV.